The TCR beta chain under discussion was sequenced for a study of human T cells and chemical hapten exposure (dated by TCRdb to the early 2020s). As for the study more broadly: For sensitization, 2% DPC in acetone was applied to a 2 cm by 2 cm area of upper inner arm skin. Throughout the roughly 24-week study period, patients were also given weekly therapeutic DPC doses on the scalp. Patch tests used Finn chambers with 0.01% DPC on the upper back, scored after 6 days by International Contact Dermatitis Research Group standards. Most of the patients in the cohort were female, and the cohort covered alopecia areata with under or over 50% scalp involvement, alopecia totalis and alopecia universalis. Libraries were combined into a pool for sequencing, and differences in TCR yield between samples came mainly from small differences in library volumes within the pool. This study followed changes in the peripheral blood TCR repertoire in vivo during primary and secondary sensitization of alopecia patients to the hapten diphenylcyclopropenone (DPC). Blood was sampled from patients pre-sensitization (week 0) and at 2, 6 and about 24 weeks after DPC sensitization. Twenty-nine alopecia patients gave blood for TCR sequencing at one to four time points (pre-sensitization, 2, 6 and 24 weeks).

A remark on this clonotype: Its cognate antigen has yet to be identified. No base-level quality is on record; no much larger clone is a single base apart.

What this sample's time point label stands for: patch test 3, about 24 weeks after DPC sensitization. The sample's treatment or condition, from its label and the paper: therapeutic diphenylcyclopropenone sensitization with weekly scalp DPC. Blood at each patch-test visit was drawn before the patch test was applied. Eligible patients were aged 18 to 70, diagnosed with alopecia, deemed suitable for DPC therapy, and excluded if pregnant. Unfractionated whole blood was collected in Tempus Blood RNA tubes, and total RNA was extracted from that blood. Libraries came from RACE. Data came from a NextSeq 500. During library preparation, unique molecular identifiers were attached to individual cDNA molecules so that TCRs could be counted in a quantitative, reproducible way. For every blood RNA sample, sequencing covered both the TCR alpha and TCR beta chains. In the source study's methods: The median number of TCRs per sample was 90,000 to 100,000, ranging from roughly 20,000 to 700,000. V, J and CDR3 annotation of the TCR reads was performed with the Decombinator software suite. To make PS versus PT1 abundance plots, every sample was subsampled to the same number of TCRs (28,000). TCRs were defined as expanded if absent before sensitization and observed at least eight times at the 2-week time point. TCRdb passed the public sequencing reads through fastp at Q25 and MiXCR, retaining productive beta sequences. One record per CDR3 amino acid sequence lists the most common genes and DNA. TCRdb's processing, not the study's, gives the V and J calls here. The sample table lists about 170,000 distinct CDR3 sequences, roughly 25% of them with a count of one. The biggest ten clones account for around 1.9% of the sample.

Broad study findings and their caveats: DPC sensitization did not change how many TCRs were above 1 in 1000 frequency, and no evidence was found of alterations in global repertoire structure. All patients had alopecia, a presumed autoimmune disease, so their immune response might differ from that of healthy individuals. Patch test score was positively correlated with the number of PT1 expanded TCRs, with significance at thresholds 8, 16 and 32 but not at 4. Significantly more large CDR3 similarity clusters were formed by expanded TCRs than by pre-sensitization or healthy control sets, consistent with antigen-driven responses. After repeated subsampling, the strength of the expansion versus patch-test correlation and the threshold at which it became significant changed.

This clonotype was obtained from a woman aged 18-29 years with alopecia areata. Some clones in this sample may be carry-over from other donors' samples. The sample was whole blood, taken in connection with sensitization to the hapten diphenylcyclopropenone (DPC).

The nucleotide sequence is TGTGCCAGCAGCTTTGGGGGCGGAGGACTGTTTTTT. Its product reads: CASSFGGGGLFF. The rearrangement joined TRBV7-9 to TRBJ1-4; TRBD1 could be the D gene, as 6 bases match. From the cysteine through the phenylalanine, the CDR3 covers 12 amino acids. Of the read, only the CDR3 DNA is kept; its 36 bases are in frame from base 1. V lost 3 bases and J lost 13 bases; the stretch between them is 12 bases long. Reading the germline V gene (reference sequence) gives CDR1 SEHNR and CDR2 FQNEAQ.